A selection of T cell receptor beta chains follows, all from one sample in a study of human T cells and chemical hapten exposure. MiXCR, run by TCRdb on the RACE reads, gives a single entry per CDR3 protein. The repertoire holds over 85,000 distinct CDR3 sequences, with about 10% as singletons. The source material was whole blood, sampled in connection with sensitization to the hapten diphenylcyclopropenone (DPC). The receptors here all came from a woman aged 55 to 70 with alopecia areata. Some clones in this sample may be carry-over from other donors' samples. Each CDR3 is given with its conserved first and last residue. A D gene is named only where the DNA matches it firmly. Clone size is not always given. Where it is, it says once, few, many or a class for expanded clones.

NA	TRBJ1-6	TRBV18	many	TGTGCCAGCTCACGAGAAACATCTAATTCACCCCTCCACTTT	CASSRETSNSPLHF
TRBD2	TRBJ2-1	TRBV5-1	NA	TGCGCCAGCAGCTTGGTGGGGGGGACCTACAATGAGCAGTTCTTC	CASSLVGGTYNEQFF
NA	TRBJ1-4	TRBV7-3	NA	TGTGCCAGCAGCTTCTCCCCCCCCCGTAATGAAAAACTGTTTTTT	CASSFSPPRNEKLFF
NA	TRBJ2-7	TRBV20-1	NA	TGCAGTGCTAGAACGGGTTACGAGCAGTACTTC	CSARTGYEQYF
TRBD1	TRBJ1-2	TRBV7-2	NA	TGTGCCAGCAGCAAAGCCGGGACAGGGGTAGGCTACACCTTC	CASSKAGTGVGYTF
NA	TRBJ1-2	TRBV4-1	NA	TGCGCCAGCAGCCAAGAGTGGGGTCCGACAGAGAACTATGGCTACACCTTC	CASSQEWGPTENYGYTF
TRBD2	TRBJ2-1	TRBV6-5	few	TGTGCCAGCAGTTACTCCACGGGACTAGCGGGTCCCAATGAGCAGTTCTTC	CASSYSTGLAGPNEQFF
NA	TRBJ1-4	TRBV24-1	many	TGTGCCACCCCCGAGTCTCCAGGGATCGAAAAACTGTTTTTT	CATPESPGIEKLFF
NA	TRBJ1-2	TRBV7-2	many	TGTGCCAGCAGCTCAATGGGGACTGCTCTTGAGGGCTACACCTTC	CASSSMGTALEGYTF
TRBD1	TRBJ1-3	TRBV12-3/TRBV12-4	NA	TGTGCCAGCAGTTTAGGGGGACAGGCACTTGGAAACACCATATATTTT	CASSLGGQALGNTIYF
TRBD2	TRBJ2-5	TRBV12-3/TRBV12-4	many	TGTGCCAGCAGCCAGACTAGCGGGGGTGAGACCCAGTACTTC	CASSQTSGGETQYF
NA	TRBJ2-7	TRBV29-1	many	TGCAGCGTTGGGGAGTCCTACGAGCAGTACTTC	CSVGESYEQYF
NA	TRBJ2-3	TRBV20-1	many	TGCAGTGCTAGACAGGGAAGCACAGATACGCAGTATTTT	CSARQGSTDTQYF
NA	TRBJ2-3	TRBV29-1	many	TGCAGCGTTATCAGGGGAGGCACAGATACGCAGTATTTT	CSVIRGGTDTQYF
TRBD2	TRBJ2-3	TRBV11-2	few	TGTGCCAGCAGCTCCTACCTAGCGGGAGGGAACACAGATACGCAGTATTTT	CASSSYLAGGNTDTQYF
NA	TRBJ1-1	TRBV14	many	TGTGCCAGCAGCCAAGAGGAAGTTAACACTGAAGCTTTCTTT	CASSQEEVNTEAFF
TRBD1	TRBJ2-3	TRBV11-2	NA	TGTGCCAGCAGCTTACTGGGGACAGGGTTTTCCGATACGCAGTATTTT	CASSLLGTGFSDTQYF
TRBD1	TRBJ1-4	TRBV15	NA	TGTGCCACCAGCAGAGCCGGGACAGGGGGCGGTGAAAAACTGTTTTTT	CATSRAGTGGGEKLFF
TRBD1	TRBJ1-2	TRBV2	many	TGTGCCCCAAGGACAGGAAGTTCGGACGGCTACACCTTC	CAPRTGSSDGYTF
NA	TRBJ2-7	TRBV3-1	few	TGTGCCAGCAGCCAAACCTCCAGGAGCTCCTACGAGCAGTACTTC	CASSQTSRSSYEQYF
NA	TRBJ2-5	TRBV4-1	few	TGCGCCAGCAGCCAAGATCGGCTGGTGGAGACCCAGTACTTC	CASSQDRLVETQYF
NA	TRBJ2-7	TRBV7-2	NA	TGTGCCAGCAGCAAGGGGGTAGGGTACGAGCAGTACTTC	CASSKGVGYEQYF
TRBD2	TRBJ2-5	TRBV5-1	many	TGCGCCAGCAGCGGGGCGACTAGCGGGGGGCCTCCCCAAGAGACCCAGTACTTC	CASSGATSGGPPQETQYF
NA	TRBJ1-6	TRBV18	many	TGTGCCAGCTCACCACGGCAGACAGCTAATTCACCCCTCCACTTT	CASSPRQTANSPLHF
NA	TRBJ2-1	TRBV5-1	few	TGCGCCAGCAGCTTGGTTGGCAGGTGGGATGAGCAGTTCTTC	CASSLVGRWDEQFF
NA	TRBJ1-6	TRBV6-5	many	TGTGCCAGTACGGGAAGGGTTTCGGATAATTCACCCCTCCACTTT	CASTGRVSDNSPLHF
NA	TRBJ2-7	TRBV20-1	many	TGCAGTGCTAGTGCACGGCGGCAAACCTACGAGCAGTACTTC	CSASARRQTYEQYF
NA	TRBJ2-7	TRBV7-9	NA	TGTGCCAGCAGCTTAGAAATAGGACAGAGCTACGAGCAGTACTTC	CASSLEIGQSYEQYF
TRBD1	TRBJ1-2	TRBV2	few	TGTGCCAGCAGTGAACGGGACAGGGATCGCTATGGCTACACCTTC	CASSERDRDRYGYTF
NA	TRBJ2-1	TRBV29-1	many	TGCAGCGTGGAGGGACACGGTACTAATGAGCAGTTCTTC	CSVEGHGTNEQFF
TRBD2	TRBJ2-1	TRBV7-8	many	TGTGCCACGGGCGGGGGGACCTACAATGAGCAGTTCTTC	CATGGGTYNEQFF
TRBD1	TRBJ2-7	TRBV6-5	many	TGTGCCAGCAGTTACTCGAACCTCGGGACAGAGTCCTACGAGCAGTACTTC	CASSYSNLGTESYEQYF
TRBD1	TRBJ1-1	TRBV7-2	few	TGTGCCAGCAGCTCCACAGGGGGCTGGATGAACACTGAAGCTTTCTTT	CASSSTGGWMNTEAFF
NA	TRBJ1-2	TRBV4-1	NA	TGCGCCAGCAGCCAAGATGAAGGGGCCTATGGCTACACCTTC	CASSQDEGAYGYTF
TRBD1	TRBJ1-5	TRBV27	many	TGTGCCAGCAGTTCCGTCGGCAGGGGGGATCAGCCCCAGCATTTT	CASSSVGRGDQPQHF
NA	TRBJ1-2	TRBV12-3/TRBV12-4	few	TGTGCCAGCAGTCTCGGCACCCCTCGATCTGGCTACACCTTC	CASSLGTPRSGYTF
NA	TRBJ1-2	TRBV6-2/TRBV6-3	many	TGTGCCAGCAGTTATCTTCGCGCGGTCTACACCTTC	CASSYLRAVYTF
TRBD1	TRBJ1-2	TRBV7-3	many	TGTGCCAGCAGCCCAAGACAGGGTGGGGATGGTGGCTACACCTTC	CASSPRQGGDGGYTF
TRBD2	TRBJ2-2	TRBV27	NA	TGTGCCAGCAGTTTACTAGCGGGGGGCGGGAACACCGGGGAGCTGTTTTTT	CASSLLAGGGNTGELFF
TRBD1	TRBJ2-7	TRBV7-8	many	TGTGCCAGCAGCTTAGCGCCAGGGGGCAGCGAGCAGTACTTC	CASSLAPGGSEQYF
NA	TRBJ2-4	TRBV5-1	many	TGCGCCAGCAGCTACGGGGAAACCAAAAACATTCAGTACTTC	CASSYGETKNIQYF
NA	TRBJ1-5	TRBV15	NA	TGTGGCACCAGTGGTACGGTCAATCAGCCCCAGCATTTT	CGTSGTVNQPQHF